The 12 T cell receptor beta chains below come from one sample, sequenced in a study of cytomegalovirus exposure and HLA in healthy donors. Profiling relied on immunoSEQ multiplex PCR, and the TCRdb table lists in-frame clones only, not all of them. The table has about 150,000 clones, 86% seen once; the top ten hold around 20%. Sequencing was performed on PBMCs. All receptors derive from a man younger than 30 in good health and CMV-seropositive.

The chain joins TRBV27 to TRBJ2-5; no reliable D call. The end of the DNA aligns better with TRBJ2-7, so the J call may be wrong. This CDR3 is built from 15 residues. Germline V gene sequence: CDR1 MNHEY, CDR2 SMNVEV (reference sequence). The CDR3 DNA follows: TGTGCCAGCAGTTCCCCAGACCCACGAAACTACGAGCAGTACTTC. It encodes CASSSPDPRNYEQYF.

CDR3 protein: CASSLARNTGELFF. The CDR3 DNA sequence: TGCGCCAGCAGCTTGGCCAGAAACACCGGGGAGCTGTTTTTT. The rearrangement links TRBV5-1 to TRBJ2-2; no firm D call. The length of the CDR3 is 14 residues. Germline lookup yields CDR1 SGHRS and CDR2 YFSETQ. Trimming took off 0 bases at V and 2 bases at J, with 5 bases between the two ends.

The V and J genes are TRBV7-9 and TRBJ1-1; possibly TRBD1 for D (5 bases). Between the trimmed V and J ends, which lost 10 bases and 3 bases, there was a span of 12 bases. The length of the CDR3 is 12 residues. Germline V gene lookup returns CDR1 SEHNR and CDR2 FQNEAQ (reference sequence). The CDR3 sequence: CATNWGDTEAFF. The DNA of the CDR3 is TGTGCCACCAACTGGGGGGACACTGAAGCTTTCTTT.

The chain is built from TRBV9 and TRBJ2-2, with TRBD2 matching over 14 bases. This CDR3 is built from 18 residues. Losses at the gene ends were 2 bases for V and 0 bases for J; bases not matched to a gene: 3. Germline-derived CDR1 and CDR2 are SGDLS and YYNGEE. CDR3 region: CASSVGLAGGPNTGELFF. In DNA, the CDR3 is TGTGCCAGCAGCGTCGGACTAGCGGGGGGCCCGAACACCGGGGAGCTGTTTTTT.

This clone occurred once. The V call is TRBV4-2, the J call TRBJ2-1; D not certain. Germline values: CDR1 LGHNA, CDR2 YNFKEQ. This CDR3 contains 16 residues. V dropped 0 bases and J dropped 0 bases, with 9 bases sitting between them. CDR3 region: CASSQDSFSSYNEQFF. The DNA of the CDR3 is TGTGCCAGCAGCCAAGATTCGTTTTCCTCCTACAATGAGCAGTTCTTC.

The table lists this clone with many counts. The rearrangement joins TRBV5-6 to TRBJ1-1, with D hard to call. Per the germline V gene, CDR1 is SGHDT and CDR2 is YYEEEE. Trimming took off 4 bases at V and 0 bases at J, with 16 bases between the two ends. CDR3 size: 16 residues. The CDR3 DNA sequence: TGTGCCAGCAGCATCGAAGGGAGGCGGATGAACACTGAAGCTTTCTTT. This sequence encodes CASSIEGRRMNTEAFF.

The chain recombines TRBV5-6 with TRBJ2-2; 8 bases fit TRBD1. The V segment lost 4 bases and the J segment 4 bases; nucleotides outside the gene matches: 6. Looked up from germline, CDR1 is SGHDT and CDR2 is YYEEEE. This CDR3 is built from 15 residues. CDR3 bases: TGTGCCAGCAGCCTCCGGGACAGGACCACCGGGGAGCTGTTTTTT. This codes for CASSLRDRTTGELFF.

Remarks on this clone: Other nucleotide sequences from this sample produce the same CDR3. The genes are TRBV18 and TRBJ1-4, with 8 positions matching TRBD1. This CDR3 is built from 13 residues. The germline V gene has CDR1 KGHSH and CDR2 LQKENI. The ends lost 2 bases at V and 8 bases at J; junction bases unmatched: 1. The CDR3 loop is CASSPGQGEKLFF. In nucleotides, the CDR3 is TGTGCCAGCTCACCAGGACAGGGAGAAAAACTGTTTTTT.

On this clone: A read error may account for a junction end that differs from germline. The J gene is TRBJ1-1, the V gene TRBV19; D is undetermined. This CDR3 region has 15 residues. The germline V gene has CDR1 LNHDA and CDR2 SQIVND (reference sequence). CDR3 in DNA: TGTGCCAGTAGTTTAGAGGCGGTAATGAACACTGAAGCTTTCTTT. Its translation is CASSLEAVMNTEAFF.

The chain employs TRBV7-7 and TRBJ2-1, with TRBD2 identical over 7 bases. Germline CDR1 is SSHAT and CDR2 is FNYEAQ (reference sequence). The CDR3 spans 17 residues. The J segment lost 5 bases and the V segment lost 3 bases, leaving 13 bases of the junction unmatched. The CDR3 bases are TGTGCCAGCAGCTTGACCCCCTGGGCGGGAGACCACAATGAGCAGTTCTTC. Translation: CASSLTPWAGDHNEQFF.

The V gene is TRBV6-1, the J gene TRBJ1-5, with 8 nucleotides matching TRBD1. V dropped 8 bases and J dropped 7; count of bases not matched to a gene: 4. The CDR3 is made up of 12 amino acids. Germline V gene data show CDR1 as MNHNS and CDR2 as SASEGT. The CDR3 region is CASDRGEQPQHF. In DNA, the CDR3 is TGTGCCAGCGACAGGGGCGAACAGCCCCAGCATTTT.

The V call is TRBV5-6, the J call TRBJ2-7; 7 nucleotides match TRBD1. Germline trimming cut 4 bases from V and 6 bases from J; bases unmatched to any gene: 7. Germline CDR1 and CDR2: SGHDT and YYEEEE. The length of the CDR3 is 13 residues. The CDR3 region has the DNA TGTGCCAGCAGCGAGGGGGCCGCCCTCGAGCAGTACTTC. Translating it yields CASSEGAALEQYF.